This TCR beta chain emerged from a study of cytomegalovirus exposure and HLA in healthy donors. Findings and limits, study-wide: Per a prior analysis, the majority of TCR beta V segments were productive roughly 87% or roughly 30% of the time. A later analysis linked a missense DCLRE1C variant to TCR beta V- and J-gene trimming.

In the PCR, 60 Vbeta and 13 Jbeta primers were used. Using immunoSEQ multiplex PCR, the repertoire was profiled, and TCRdb retains in-frame clones only, with some absent. The data hold around 150,000 clones, with around 75% observed a single time. The CDR3 loop spans 16 amino acids. V dropped 0 bases and J dropped 5 bases, with 17 bases sitting between them. Germline lookup yields CDR1 LNHDA and CDR2 SQIVND (reference sequence). On this clone: Its antigen remains unknown.

The sequence was obtained from a male donor in good health and CMV-seronegative. This rearrangement joins TRBV19 to TRBJ2-7; maybe TRBD2 (7 bases). Sequencing was done on a sample of PBMCs. CDR3 in amino acids: CASSIDNSGGADEQYF. CDR3 bases: TGTGCCAGTAGTATAGATAATTCGGGGGGCGCGGACGAGCAGTACTTC.